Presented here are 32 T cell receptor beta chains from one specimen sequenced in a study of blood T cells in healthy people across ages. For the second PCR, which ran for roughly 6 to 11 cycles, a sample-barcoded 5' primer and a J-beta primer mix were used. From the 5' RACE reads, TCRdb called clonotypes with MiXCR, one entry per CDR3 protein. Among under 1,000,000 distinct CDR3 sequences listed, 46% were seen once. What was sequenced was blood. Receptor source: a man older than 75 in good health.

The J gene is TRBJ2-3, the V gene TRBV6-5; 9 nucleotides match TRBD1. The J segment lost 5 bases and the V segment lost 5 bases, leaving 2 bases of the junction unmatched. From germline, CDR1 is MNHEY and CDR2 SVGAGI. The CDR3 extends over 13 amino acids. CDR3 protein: CASSPDRGDTQYF. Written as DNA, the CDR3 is TGTGCCAGCAGTCCGGACAGGGGAGATACGCAGTATTTT.

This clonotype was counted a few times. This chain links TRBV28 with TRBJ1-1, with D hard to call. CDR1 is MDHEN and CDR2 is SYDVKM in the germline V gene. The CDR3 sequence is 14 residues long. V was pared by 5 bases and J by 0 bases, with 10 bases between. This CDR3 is CASSPGHMNTEAFF. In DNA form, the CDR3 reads TGTGCCAGCAGTCCCGGGCACATGAACACTGAAGCTTTCTTT.

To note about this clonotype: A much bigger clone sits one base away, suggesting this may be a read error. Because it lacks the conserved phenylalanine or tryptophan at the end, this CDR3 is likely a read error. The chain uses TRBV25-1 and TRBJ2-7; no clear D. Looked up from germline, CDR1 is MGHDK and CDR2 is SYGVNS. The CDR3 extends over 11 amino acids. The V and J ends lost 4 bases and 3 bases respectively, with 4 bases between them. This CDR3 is CASSALYEQYY. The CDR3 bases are TGTGCCAGCAGTGCACTCTACGAGCAGTACTAC.

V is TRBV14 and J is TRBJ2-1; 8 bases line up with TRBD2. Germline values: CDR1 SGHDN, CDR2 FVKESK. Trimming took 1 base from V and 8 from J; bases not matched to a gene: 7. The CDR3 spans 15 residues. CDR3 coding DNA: TGTGCCAGCAGCCAAGTGGCGGGAGGCTCAGATGAGCAGTTCTTC. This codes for CASSQVAGGSDEQFF.

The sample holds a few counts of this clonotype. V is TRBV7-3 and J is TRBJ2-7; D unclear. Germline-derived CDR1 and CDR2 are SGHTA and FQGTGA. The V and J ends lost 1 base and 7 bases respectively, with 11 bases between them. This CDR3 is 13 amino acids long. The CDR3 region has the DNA TGTGCCAGCAGCTTAATAGTGACTTCAGAGCAGTACTTC. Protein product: CASSLIVTSEQYF.

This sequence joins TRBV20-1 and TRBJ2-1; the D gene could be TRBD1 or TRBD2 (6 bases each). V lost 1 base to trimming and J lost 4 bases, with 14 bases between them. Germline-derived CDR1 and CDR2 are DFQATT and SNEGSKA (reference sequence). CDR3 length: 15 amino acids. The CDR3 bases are TGCAGTGCTAGAGTTCGGAAAGGGGGGTACAATGAGCAGTTCTTC. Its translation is CSARVRKGGYNEQFF.

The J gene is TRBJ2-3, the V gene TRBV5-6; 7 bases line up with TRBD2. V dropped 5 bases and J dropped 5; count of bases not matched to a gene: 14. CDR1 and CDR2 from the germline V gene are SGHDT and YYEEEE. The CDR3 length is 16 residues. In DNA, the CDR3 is TGTGCCAGCAGGGTGAGGCGGGAGCGCGGGGGAGATACGCAGTATTTT. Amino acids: CASRVRRERGGDTQYF.

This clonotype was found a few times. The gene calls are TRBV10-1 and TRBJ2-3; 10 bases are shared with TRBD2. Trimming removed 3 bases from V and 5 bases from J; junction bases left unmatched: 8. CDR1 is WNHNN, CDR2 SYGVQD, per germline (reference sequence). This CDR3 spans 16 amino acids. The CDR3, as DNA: TGCGCCAGCAGTGAAGAGCGGGAGGGCCATGGAGATACGCAGTATTTT. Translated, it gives CASSEEREGHGDTQYF.

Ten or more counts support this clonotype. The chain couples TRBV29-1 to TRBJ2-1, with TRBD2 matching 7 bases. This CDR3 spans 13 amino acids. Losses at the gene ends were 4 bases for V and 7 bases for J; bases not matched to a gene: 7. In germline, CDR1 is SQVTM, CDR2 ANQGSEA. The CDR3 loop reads CSVGRGRANEQFF. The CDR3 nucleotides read TGCAGCGTTGGGCGGGGGAGGGCGAATGAGCAGTTCTTC.

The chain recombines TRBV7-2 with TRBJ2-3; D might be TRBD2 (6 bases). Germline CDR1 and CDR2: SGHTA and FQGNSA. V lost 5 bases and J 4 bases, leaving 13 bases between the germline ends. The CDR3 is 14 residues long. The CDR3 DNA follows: TGTGCCAGCAGCCGTGCTAGCGTGTCAGATACGCAGTATTTT. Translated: CASSRASVSDTQYF.

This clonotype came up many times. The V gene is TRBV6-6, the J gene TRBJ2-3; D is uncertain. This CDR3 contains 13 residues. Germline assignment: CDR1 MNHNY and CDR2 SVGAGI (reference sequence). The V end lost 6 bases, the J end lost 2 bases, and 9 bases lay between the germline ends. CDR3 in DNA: TGTGCCAGCAGGCCGACGGCCACAGATACGCAGTATTTT. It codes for CASRPTATDTQYF.

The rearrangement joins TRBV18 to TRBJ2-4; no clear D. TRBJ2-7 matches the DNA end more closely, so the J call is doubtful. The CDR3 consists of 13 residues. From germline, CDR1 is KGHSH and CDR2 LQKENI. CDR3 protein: CASSDTRSIEQYF. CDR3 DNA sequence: TGTGCCAGCTCAGACACCAGAAGCATCGAGCAGTACTTC.

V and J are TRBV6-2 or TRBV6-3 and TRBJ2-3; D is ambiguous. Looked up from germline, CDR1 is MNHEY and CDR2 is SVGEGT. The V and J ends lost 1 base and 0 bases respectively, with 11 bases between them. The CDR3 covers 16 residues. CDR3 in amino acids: CASSYFRLTSTDTQYF. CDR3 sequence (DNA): TGTGCCAGCAGTTACTTTAGGCTCACTAGCACAGATACGCAGTATTTT.

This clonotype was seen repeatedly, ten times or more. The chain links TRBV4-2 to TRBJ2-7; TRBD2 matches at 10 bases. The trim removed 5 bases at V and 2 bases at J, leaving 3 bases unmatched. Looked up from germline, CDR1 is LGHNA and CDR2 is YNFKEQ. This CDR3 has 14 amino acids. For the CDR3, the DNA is TGTGCCAGCAGCAGTAGCGGGGGGACCTACGAGCAGTACTTC. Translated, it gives CASSSSGGTYEQYF.

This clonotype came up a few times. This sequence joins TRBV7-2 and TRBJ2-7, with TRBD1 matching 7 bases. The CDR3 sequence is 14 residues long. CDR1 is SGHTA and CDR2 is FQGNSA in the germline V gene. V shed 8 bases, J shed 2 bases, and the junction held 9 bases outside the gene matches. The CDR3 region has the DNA TGTGCCAGCCGACCCGGGACAGCTCCCTACGAGCAGTACTTC. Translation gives CASRPGTAPYEQYF.

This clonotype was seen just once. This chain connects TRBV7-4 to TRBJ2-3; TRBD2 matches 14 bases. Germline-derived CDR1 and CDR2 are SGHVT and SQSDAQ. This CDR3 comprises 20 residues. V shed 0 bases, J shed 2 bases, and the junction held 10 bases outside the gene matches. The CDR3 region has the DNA TGTGCCAGCAGCTTAGCGGGACTAGCGGGAGTGGATTGGGTCACAGATACGCAGTATTTT. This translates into CASSLAGLAGVDWVTDTQYF.

The CDR3 DNA is TGTGCCAGCAGCCCGAACAGGGCTACGAACACCGGGGAGCTGTTTTTT. It codes for CASSPNRATNTGELFF. J is TRBJ2-2 and V is TRBV11-2, with D tentatively TRBD1 (6 bases). Trimming took off 5 bases at V and 0 bases at J, with 13 bases between the two ends. The germline CDR1 and CDR2 sequences are SGHAT and FQNNGV. The CDR3 loop spans 16 amino acids.

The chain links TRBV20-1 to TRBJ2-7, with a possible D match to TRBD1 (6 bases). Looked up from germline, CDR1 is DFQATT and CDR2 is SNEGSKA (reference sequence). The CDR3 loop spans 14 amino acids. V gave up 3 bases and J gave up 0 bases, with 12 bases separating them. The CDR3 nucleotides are TGCAGTGCTAGGGACAGACCGAGCTCCTACGAGCAGTACTTC. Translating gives CSARDRPSSYEQYF.

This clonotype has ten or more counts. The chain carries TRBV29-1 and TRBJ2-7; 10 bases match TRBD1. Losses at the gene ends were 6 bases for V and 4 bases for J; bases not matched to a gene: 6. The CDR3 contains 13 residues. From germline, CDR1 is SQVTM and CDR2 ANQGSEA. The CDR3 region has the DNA TGCAGCGTCGGAAGGGGACAGGGGTACGAGCAGTACTTC. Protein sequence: CSVGRGQGYEQYF.

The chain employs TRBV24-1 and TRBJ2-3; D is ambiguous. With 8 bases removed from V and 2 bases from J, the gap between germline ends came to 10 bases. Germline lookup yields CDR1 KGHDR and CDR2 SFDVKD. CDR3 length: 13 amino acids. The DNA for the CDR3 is TGTGCCACCATGAACGGAGCCACAGATACGCAGTATTTT. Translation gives CATMNGATDTQYF.

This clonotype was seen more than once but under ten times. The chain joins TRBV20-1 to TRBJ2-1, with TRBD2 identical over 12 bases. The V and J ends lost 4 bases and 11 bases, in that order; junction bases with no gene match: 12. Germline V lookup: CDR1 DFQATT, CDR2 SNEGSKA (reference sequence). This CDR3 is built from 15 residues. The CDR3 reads CSATRLAGGATQQFF. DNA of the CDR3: TGCAGTGCTACCCGCCTAGCGGGAGGGGCAACTCAGCAGTTCTTC.

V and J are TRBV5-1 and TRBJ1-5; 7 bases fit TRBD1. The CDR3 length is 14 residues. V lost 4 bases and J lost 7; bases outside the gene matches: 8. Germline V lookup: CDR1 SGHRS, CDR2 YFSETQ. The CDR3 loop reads CASSTDRVGQPQHF. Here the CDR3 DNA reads TGCGCCAGCAGCACAGACAGGGTTGGGCAGCCCCAGCATTTT.

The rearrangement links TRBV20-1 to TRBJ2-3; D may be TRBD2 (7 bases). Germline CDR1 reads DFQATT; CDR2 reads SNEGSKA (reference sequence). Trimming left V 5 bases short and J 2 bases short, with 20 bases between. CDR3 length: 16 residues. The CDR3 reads CSAGPGGPGYTDTQYF. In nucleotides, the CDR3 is TGCAGTGCTGGACCCGGGGGGCCCGGTTACACAGATACGCAGTATTTT.

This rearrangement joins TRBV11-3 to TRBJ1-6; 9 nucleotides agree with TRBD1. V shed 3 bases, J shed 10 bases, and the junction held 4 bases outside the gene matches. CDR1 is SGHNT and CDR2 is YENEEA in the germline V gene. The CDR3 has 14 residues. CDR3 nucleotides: TGTGCCAGCAGCTTTAGGACAGGGGAATCACCCCTCCACTTT. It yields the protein CASSFRTGESPLHF.

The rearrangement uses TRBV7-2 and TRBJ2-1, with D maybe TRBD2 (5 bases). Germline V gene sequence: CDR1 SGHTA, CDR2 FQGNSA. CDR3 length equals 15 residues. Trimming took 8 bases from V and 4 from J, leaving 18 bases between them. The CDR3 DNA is TGTGCCAGCCAAAGAGGGAGCGTGGGATACAATGAGCAGTTCTTC. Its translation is CASQRGSVGYNEQFF.

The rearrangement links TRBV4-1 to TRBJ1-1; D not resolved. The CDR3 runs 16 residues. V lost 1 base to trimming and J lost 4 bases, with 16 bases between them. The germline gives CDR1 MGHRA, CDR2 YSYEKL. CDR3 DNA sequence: TGCGCCAGCAGCCAAGCGAATCACGCCGGAATCACTGAAGCTTTCTTT. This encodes CASSQANHAGITEAFF.

The CDR3: CASSAGQENYGYTF. For the CDR3, the DNA is TGTGCCAGCAGCGCAGGACAGGAGAACTATGGCTACACCTTC. The chain has TRBV28 and TRBJ1-2; 7 bases are a match to TRBD1. The length of the CDR3 is 14 residues. Germline V gene lookup returns CDR1 MDHEN and CDR2 SYDVKM. V shed 6 bases, J shed 2 bases, and the junction held 6 bases outside the gene matches.

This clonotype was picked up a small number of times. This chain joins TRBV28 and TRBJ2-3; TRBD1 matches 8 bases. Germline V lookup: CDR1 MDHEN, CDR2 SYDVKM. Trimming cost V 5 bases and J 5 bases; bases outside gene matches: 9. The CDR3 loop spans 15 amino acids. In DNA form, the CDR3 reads TGTGCCAGCAGTCCACCCCAGGGGGCAGTAGATACGCAGTATTTT. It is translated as CASSPPQGAVDTQYF.

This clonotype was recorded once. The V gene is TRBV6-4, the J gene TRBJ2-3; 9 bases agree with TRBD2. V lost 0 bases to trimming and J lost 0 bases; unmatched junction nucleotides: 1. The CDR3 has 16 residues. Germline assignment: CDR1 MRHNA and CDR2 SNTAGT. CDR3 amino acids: CASSDSAGGSTDTQYF. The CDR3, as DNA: TGTGCCAGCAGTGACTCGGCGGGGGGGAGCACAGATACGCAGTATTTT.

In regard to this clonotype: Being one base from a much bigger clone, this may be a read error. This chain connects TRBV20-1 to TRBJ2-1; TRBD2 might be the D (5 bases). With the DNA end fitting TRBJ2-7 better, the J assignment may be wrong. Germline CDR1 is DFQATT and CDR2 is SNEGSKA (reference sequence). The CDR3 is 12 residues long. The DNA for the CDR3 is TGCAGTGCAAAACGGACTTACAATGAGCAGTACTTC. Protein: CSAKRTYNEQYF.

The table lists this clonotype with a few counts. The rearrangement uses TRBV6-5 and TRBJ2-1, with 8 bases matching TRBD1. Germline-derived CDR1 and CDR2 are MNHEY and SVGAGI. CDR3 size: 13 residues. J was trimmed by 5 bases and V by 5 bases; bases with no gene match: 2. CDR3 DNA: TGTGCCAGCAGTCCGGACAGGGACAATGAGCAGTTCTTC. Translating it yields CASSPDRDNEQFF.

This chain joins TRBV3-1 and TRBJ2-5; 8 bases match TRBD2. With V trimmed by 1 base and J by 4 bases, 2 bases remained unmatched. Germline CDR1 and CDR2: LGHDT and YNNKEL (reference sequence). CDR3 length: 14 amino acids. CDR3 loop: CASSQGLARETQYF. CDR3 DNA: TGTGCCAGCAGCCAAGGACTAGCGCGAGAGACCCAGTACTTC.